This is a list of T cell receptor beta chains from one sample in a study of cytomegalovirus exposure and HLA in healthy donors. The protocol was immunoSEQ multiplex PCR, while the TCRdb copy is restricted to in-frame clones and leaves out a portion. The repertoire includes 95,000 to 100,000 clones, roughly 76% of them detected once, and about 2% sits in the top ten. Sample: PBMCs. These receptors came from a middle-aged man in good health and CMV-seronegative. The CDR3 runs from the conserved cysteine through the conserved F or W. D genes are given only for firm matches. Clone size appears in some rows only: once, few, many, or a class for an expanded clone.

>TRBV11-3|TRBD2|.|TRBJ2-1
TGTGCCAGCAGCTTAGATGCCCGGACTAGCGGGGACAATGAGCAGTTCTTC
CASSLDARTSGDNEQFF
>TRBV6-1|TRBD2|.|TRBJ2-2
TGTGCCAGCAGCAGGACTAGCGCGAACACCGGGGAGCTGTTTTTT
CASSRTSANTGELFF
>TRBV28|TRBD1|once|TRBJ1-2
TGTGCCAGCAGTTCAACCGGGACAGGGATTGGCTACACCTTC
CASSSTGTGIGYTF
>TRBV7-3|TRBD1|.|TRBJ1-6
TGTGCCAGCAGCTCGACAGGGGGCGAGGATTCACCCCTCCACTTT
CASSSTGGEDSPLHF
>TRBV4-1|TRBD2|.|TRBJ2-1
TGCGCCAGCAGCCAAGCTCCCACTAGCGGGAGTCAGAATGAGCAGTTCTTC
CASSQAPTSGSQNEQFF
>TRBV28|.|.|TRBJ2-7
TGTGCCAGCAGTTGGAGCCGGCTAGCGGAGGGGGGAAGAGACGACGAGCAGTACTTC
CASSWSRLAEGGRDDEQYF
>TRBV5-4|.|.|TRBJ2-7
TGTGCCAGCAGCTTATACCGGGACTCCCCACCGTACGAGCAGTACTTC
CASSLYRDSPPYEQYF
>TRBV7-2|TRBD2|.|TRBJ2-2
TGTGCCAGCAGCTTAAACTTGGGCGGGAGGCCATACACCGGGGAGCTGTTTTTT
CASSLNLGGRPYTGELFF
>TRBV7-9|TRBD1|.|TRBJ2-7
TGTGCCAGCAGCCCGAGGGACAGATTCTACGAGCAGTACTTC
CASSPRDRFYEQYF
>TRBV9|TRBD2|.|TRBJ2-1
TGTGCCAGCAGCGGTAGCGGGGGGCGTCGGGGGCAGTTCTTC
CASSGSGGRRGQFF
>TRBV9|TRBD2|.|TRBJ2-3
TGTGCCAGCAGCGTGGGACCGGGACTAGCGGGGGGGCTGACAGATACGCAGTATTTT
CASSVGPGLAGGLTDTQYF
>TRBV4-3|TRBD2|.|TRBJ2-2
TGCGCCAGCAGCCCGAAACCGGGAGGGGGGAGGACCGGGGAGCTGTTTTTT
CASSPKPGGGRTGELFF
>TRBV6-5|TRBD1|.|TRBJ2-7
TGTGCCAGCAGAACGACAGGGGGCTACGAGCAGTACTTC
CASRTTGGYEQYF
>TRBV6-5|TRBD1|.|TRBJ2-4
TGTGCCAGCAGTATTGACAGGGGTCAGAACATTCAGTACTTC
CASSIDRGQNIQYF
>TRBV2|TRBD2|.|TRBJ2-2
TGTGCCAGCAGAGCGGGAGACCACGGGGAGCTGTTTTTT
CASRAGDHGELFF
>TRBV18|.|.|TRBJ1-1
TGTGCCAGCTCACCACCACCAGGGAGGGGAACTGAAGCTTTCTTT
CASSPPPGRGTEAFF
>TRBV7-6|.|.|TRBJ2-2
TGTGCCAGCAGCTTAGTCGGGGCGAACACCGGGGAGCTGTTTTTT
CASSLVGANTGELFF
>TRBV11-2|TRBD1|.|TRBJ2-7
TGTGCCAGCAGAGGGACAGGGGGTACCTACGAGCAGTACTTC
CASRGTGGTYEQYF
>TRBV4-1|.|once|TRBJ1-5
TGCGCCAGCAGCCAAGGCTTCAGGGGTGGACCCCTTGGCAATCAGCCCCAGCATTTT
CASSQGFRGGPLGNQPQHF
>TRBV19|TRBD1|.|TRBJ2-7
TGTGCCAGTAGCCGGAAACAGGGGGAAGGCTACGAGCAGTACTTC
CASSRKQGEGYEQYF
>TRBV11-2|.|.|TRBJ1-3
TGTGCCAGCGGGGCGGGGACCTCTGGAAACACCATATATTTT
CASGAGTSGNTIYF
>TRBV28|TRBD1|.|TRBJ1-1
TGTGCCAGCAAGGGACAGGGGGGAGAGCTGAACACTGAAGCTTTCTTT
CASKGQGGELNTEAFF
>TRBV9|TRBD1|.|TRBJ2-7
TGTGCCAGCAGTGCAACCGGGACAGGGGTCTACGAGCAGTACTTC
CASSATGTGVYEQYF
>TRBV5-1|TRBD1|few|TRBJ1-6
TGCGCCAGCAGCTTGACAGGGGAAAATAAGTCCCTCCACTTT
CASSLTGENKSLHF
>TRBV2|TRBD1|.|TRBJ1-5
TGTGCCAGCAGTTCGGACAGGGGCCAGCCCCAGCATTTT
CASSSDRGQPQHF
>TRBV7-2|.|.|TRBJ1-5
TGTGCCAGCAGCTTAGTCGGGGGACATCAGCCCCAGCATTTT
CASSLVGGHQPQHF
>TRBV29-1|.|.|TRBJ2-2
TGCAGCGGAGGGCTAACAAACACCGGGGAGCTGTTTTTT
CSGGLTNTGELFF
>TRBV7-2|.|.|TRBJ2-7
TGTGCCAGCAGCTTTACAGGTTCCTACGAGCAGTACTTC
CASSFTGSYEQYF
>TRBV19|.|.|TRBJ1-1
TGTGCCAGTAGAAAACAGAAGGACACTGAAGCTTTCTTT
CASRKQKDTEAFF
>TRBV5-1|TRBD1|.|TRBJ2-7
TGCGCCAGCAGTATGGTGACAGGGGTCCGCGAGCAGTACTTC
CASSMVTGVREQYF
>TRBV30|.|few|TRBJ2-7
TGTGCCTGGAGTGGAAAAACTCGCCACGAGCAGTACTTC
CAWSGKTRHEQYF
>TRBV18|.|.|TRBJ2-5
TGTGCCAGCTCACCGGGACTGTCCCAAGAGACCCAGTACTTC
CASSPGLSQETQYF
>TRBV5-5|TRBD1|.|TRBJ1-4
TGTGCCAGCAGAGATACAGGGGTGGGTAATGAAAAACTGTTTTTT
CASRDTGVGNEKLFF
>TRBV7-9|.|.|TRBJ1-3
TGTGCCAGCAGTGGTGAGGCCTCTGGAAACACCATATATTTT
CASSGEASGNTIYF
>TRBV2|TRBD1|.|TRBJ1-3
TGTGCCAGCAGAGGACAGGCCTACGGAAACACCATATATTTT
CASRGQAYGNTIYF
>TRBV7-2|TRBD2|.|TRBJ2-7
TGTGCCAGCAGCATCGGACTAGCGGGAACCTACGAGCAGTACTTC
CASSIGLAGTYEQYF
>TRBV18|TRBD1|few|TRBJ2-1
TGTGCCAGCTCACTTGAATCGGGGACAGGGAATCGGAATGAGCAGTTCTTC
CASSLESGTGNRNEQFF
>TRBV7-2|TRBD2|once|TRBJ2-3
TGTGCCAGCAACAAACAGCGGGGGGTCACAGATACGCAGTATTTT
CASNKQRGVTDTQYF
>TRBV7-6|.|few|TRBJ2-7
TGTGCCAGCAGCTTAGCACTAGCCGGTGCCTACGAGCAGTACTTC
CASSLALAGAYEQYF
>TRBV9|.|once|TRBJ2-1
TGTGCCAGCAGCCCCCGGGGGAGGGGGGGCGGCAATGAGCAGTTCTTC
CASSPRGRGGGNEQFF
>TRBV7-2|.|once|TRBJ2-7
TGTGCCAGCAGCTTCGGCAGGGACTACGAGCAGTACTTC
CASSFGRDYEQYF
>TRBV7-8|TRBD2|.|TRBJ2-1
TGTGCCAGCAGCTTACAGAGCGGGAGATACAATGAGCAGTTCTTC
CASSLQSGRYNEQFF
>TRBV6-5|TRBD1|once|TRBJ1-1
TGTGCCAGCAGCTCTCCAGGGGGCTTCACTGAAGCTTTCTTT
CASSSPGGFTEAFF
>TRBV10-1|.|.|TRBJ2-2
TGCGCCAGCAGTGAGTCGGGGAGAGGCTTCGCCGGGGAGCTGTTTTTT
CASSESGRGFAGELFF
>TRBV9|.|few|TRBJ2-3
TGTGCCAGCAGCATTTTAGGGCTAGCCGAGACAGATACGCAGTATTTT
CASSILGLAETDTQYF
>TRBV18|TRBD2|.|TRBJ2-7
TGTGCCAGCTCACCGGGAGTAGCGGGAGGGCCCTACGAGCAGTACTTC
CASSPGVAGGPYEQYF
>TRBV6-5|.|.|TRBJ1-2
TGTGCCAGCCGAGCGACGGAAGCAAATGGCTACACCTTC
CASRATEANGYTF
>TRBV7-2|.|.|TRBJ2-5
TGTGCCAGCCGCAGACAAGAAGAGACCCAGTACTTC
CASRRQEETQYF
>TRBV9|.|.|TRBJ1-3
TGTGCCAGCAGCCGGATGGACTCTTCCGGAAACACCATATATTTT
CASSRMDSSGNTIYF
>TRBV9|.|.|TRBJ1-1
TGTGCCAGCAGCGTAGGCGGAAGAACTGAAGCTTTCTTT
CASSVGGRTEAFF
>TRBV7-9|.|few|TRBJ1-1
TGTGCCAGCAGCTTAGAGGCGGGAAACACTGAAGCTTTCTTT
CASSLEAGNTEAFF
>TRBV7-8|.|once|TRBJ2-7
TGTGCCAGCAGACGAATTGGGGCACCCTACGAGCAGTACTTC
CASRRIGAPYEQYF
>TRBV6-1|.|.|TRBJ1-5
TGTGCCAGCAGTGAAGTGCGGCTAGATCAGCCCCAGCATTTT
CASSEVRLDQPQHF